This TCR beta chain was sequenced during a study of blood T cell repertoires in COVID-19. Overall study context: The origin of the acute and convalescent COVID-19 samples was the United States, Italy and Spain. PBMCs, B-cell-depleted T cells, or T cells were the source of the cDNA or gDNA that made up the material.

Residents of about two dozen US areas, aged about 18 to 89 years, made up the participants. Germline CDR1 PRHDT, CDR2 FYEKMQ (reference sequence). The CDR3 has 16 residues. J gave up 7 bases and V 5 bases, and 12 bases lay outside the gene matches. The assay was immunoSEQ multiplex PCR, and TCRdb's table has in-frame clones only and misses some. The table records about 220,000 clones, about 86% of them present only once. The TCR sequence derives from a woman between 45 and 65 years old with acute COVID-19. V is TRBV13 and J is TRBJ2-1, with 9 nucleotides matching TRBD2. Specimen: PBMCs or T cells enriched from blood (not recorded which). The CDR3: CASSHSLAGPENEQFF. The CDR3 nucleotides are TGTGCCAGCAGCCACTCACTAGCGGGCCCGGAGAATGAGCAGTTCTTC.